This T cell receptor beta chain originates from a study of T-cell reconstitution after alpha-beta-depleted transplantation in children. Using unique molecular identifiers, the investigators prepared the TCRbeta library. TCRdb fed the PCR reads into MiXCR, producing one record per CDR3 protein. The sample yields fewer than 550,000 distinct CDR3 sequences, over 9.5% seen once. Per germline, CDR1 MDHEN and CDR2 SYDVKM. With V trimmed by 6 bases and J by 1 base, 7 bases remained unmatched. This CDR3 has 15 residues. Notes on the study in general: Approximately two months post-transplant, alpha-beta T cells reportedly originated from several hundred expanded graft clones. At one year after transplant, newly produced T cells mostly accounted for T-cell counts and diversity.

Many counts were recorded for this clonotype. Its antigen is unknown. This TCR was recovered from a child aged 2-9 years with inherited bone marrow failure, due to receive a stem cell transplant. The rearrangement links TRBV28 to TRBJ2-5; 8 bases align to TRBD2. The sequenced sample was PBMCs, obtained before TCRalphabeta/CD19-depleted stem cell transplant. The CDR3 region is CASSPPSGFQETQYF. Here the CDR3 DNA reads TGTGCCAGCAGCCCGCCTAGCGGGTTCCAAGAGACCCAGTACTTC.